A single sample gave rise to the 22 T cell receptor beta chains below, sequenced in a study of shared clonotypes between healthy human individuals. Here immunoSEQ multiplex PCR was the method, and the copy in TCRdb shows in-frame clones only, minus some. Of 450,000 to 550,000 clones detected, 79% appear once; the ten largest clones hold 10% to 15%. Material: PBMCs. Source of these receptors: a woman aged 40-49 years in good health. Some clones in this sample may be carry-over from other donors' samples.

This clone was seen a single time. The rearrangement uses TRBV5-1 and TRBJ2-3; D possibly uses TRBD1 or TRBD2 (6 bases each). V was pared by 0 bases and J by 5 bases, with 13 bases between. Germline V gene lookup returns CDR1 SGHRS and CDR2 YFSETQ. CDR3 length: 15 amino acids. The chain's CDR3 is CASSLEGGQIDTQYF. In DNA, the CDR3 is TGCGCCAGCAGCTTGGAGGGGGGCCAAATAGATACGCAGTATTTT.

CDR3 nucleotide sequence: TGTGCCAGCAGTTCTAGACTAGCGGGAGAACCGCAGTATTTT. It encodes CASSSRLAGEPQYF. The chain is built from TRBV27 and TRBJ2-3; 12 bases agree with TRBD2. The CDR3 is 14 residues long. Germline CDR1 is MNHEY and CDR2 is SMNVEV (reference sequence). V trimming: 4 bases; J trimming: 10 bases; junction bases outside the gene matches: 6.

The chain joins TRBV15 to TRBJ2-1; D is possibly TRBD2 (6 bases). Trimming removed 0 bases at V and 8 bases at J, with 11 bases between. The CDR3 has 14 residues. The germline V gene encodes CDR1 LNHNV and CDR2 YYDKDF (reference sequence). This CDR3 reads CATSRDLGSDEQFF. For the CDR3, the DNA is TGTGCCACCAGCAGAGATCTCGGGAGTGATGAGCAGTTCTTC. The full variable domain, with the rest looked up from reference TRBV15 and TRBJ2-1, is DAMVIQNPRYQVTQFGKPVTLSCSQTLNHNVMYWYQQKSSQAPKLLFHYYDKDFNNEADTPDNFQSRRPNTSFCFLDIRSPGLGDTAMYLCATSRDLGSDEQFFGPGTRLTVL.

The rearrangement links TRBV9 to TRBJ2-3, with D tentatively TRBD2 (5 bases). V lost 0 bases, J lost 0 bases, and 8 bases lay in between. The CDR3 spans 15 residues. Germline CDR1 reads SGDLS; CDR2 reads YYNGEE. The DNA for the CDR3 is TGTGCCAGCAGCGTAGTAGCGAGTAGCACAGATACGCAGTATTTT. It codes for CASSVVASSTDTQYF.

The chain combines TRBV5-1 with TRBJ1-3; D is unclear. The CDR3 is 15 residues long. V was cut by 4 bases and J by 8 bases, with 19 bases left in between. Germline CDR1 and CDR2: SGHRS and YFSETQ. The CDR3 nucleotides read TGCGCCAGCAGCCCGGTTGGGGTAGAAGGAGACACCATATATTTT. Translation gives CASSPVGVEGDTIYF. Together with reference TRBV5-1 and TRBJ1-3, the CDR3 gives the full variable domain: KAGVTQTPRYLIKTRGQQVTLSCSPISGHRSVSWYQQTPGQGLQFLFEYFSETQRNKGNFPGRFSGRQFSNSRSEMNVSTLELGDSALYLCASSPVGVEGDTIYFGEGSWLTVV.

This clone was recorded at least ten times. The gene calls are TRBV4-1 and TRBJ2-7, with D possibly matching TRBD2 (5 bases). CDR1 is MGHRA, CDR2 YSYEKL, per germline. The CDR3 has 19 residues. V lost 2 bases, J lost 3 bases, and 26 bases lay in between. The CDR3 DNA reads TGCGCCAGCAGCCAATGGTGGTGGACTTCGGTTTCCGTCGACTACGAGCAGTACTTC. Its translation: CASSQWWWTSVSVDYEQYF.

J is TRBJ2-3 and V is TRBV11-2; 12 nucleotides line up with TRBD2. Germline CDR1 SGHAT, CDR2 FQNNGV. The J segment lost 2 bases and the V segment lost 3 bases, leaving 3 bases of the junction unmatched. The CDR3 sequence is 16 residues long. The CDR3 loop reads CASSFLAGGITDTQYF. In nucleotides, the CDR3 is TGTGCCAGCAGCTTTCTAGCGGGAGGGATCACAGATACGCAGTATTTT.

The CDR3 sequence: CASSSGLAGVDTQYF. DNA for the CDR3: TGTGCCAGCAGCTCCGGACTAGCGGGAGTGGATACGCAGTATTTT. This chain links TRBV7-2 with TRBJ2-3; TRBD2 agrees at 13 bases. Looked up from germline, CDR1 is SGHTA and CDR2 is FQGNSA. The junction had 4 bases not matched to a gene; V was cut back by 4 bases and J by 6 bases. This CDR3 is built from 15 residues.

V and J are TRBV5-1 and TRBJ2-5, with TRBD1 matching over 9 bases. Germline V CDR1 and CDR2: SGHRS, YFSETQ. V gave up 0 bases and J gave up 2 bases; unmatched junction bases: 2. The CDR3 consists of 15 residues. In DNA, the CDR3 is TGCGCCAGCAGCTTGGGGACAGGGGATCAAGAGACCCAGTACTTC. As protein: CASSLGTGDQETQYF.

V gene TRBV6-1 combines with J gene TRBJ2-5; TRBD2 agrees at 7 bases. Germline CDR1 reads MNHNS; CDR2 reads SASEGT. The CDR3 sequence is 13 residues long. With V trimmed by 6 bases and J by 1 base, 2 bases remained unmatched. CDR3 DNA: TGTGCCAGCAGAGCTAGCGGCCAAGAGACCCAGTACTTC. This translates into CASRASGQETQYF.

This chain connects TRBV16 to TRBJ2-7; D is uncertain. V lost 0 bases, J lost 3 bases, and 3 bases lay in between. The CDR3 contains 12 residues. Germline V gene lookup returns CDR1 KGHSY and CDR2 FQNENV. The CDR3 region is CASSQSGYEQYF. The CDR3 nucleotides read TGTGCCAGCAGCCAATCTGGCTACGAGCAGTACTTC.

The J gene is TRBJ2-7, the V gene TRBV9, with 9 bases lining up with TRBD2. The CDR3 consists of 14 residues. The ends lost 4 bases at V and 4 bases at J; junction bases unmatched: 6. The germline CDR1 and CDR2 sequences are SGDLS and YYNGEE. The CDR3 DNA follows: TGTGCCAGCAGCCCTAGGACTAGCGAATACGAGCAGTACTTC. Its translation is CASSPRTSEYEQYF.

J is TRBJ2-5 and V is TRBV7-7, with 11 bases aligning to TRBD2. V shed 1 base, J shed 2 bases, and the junction held 6 bases outside the gene matches. This CDR3 spans 17 amino acids. The germline V gene has CDR1 SSHAT and CDR2 FNYEAQ (reference sequence). DNA of the CDR3: TGTGCCAGCAGCTTAGGCACTAGCGGGGGACCGCAAGAGACCCAGTACTTC. It encodes CASSLGTSGGPQETQYF. The whole variable domain, remainder taken from reference TRBV7-7 and TRBJ2-5, is GAGVSQSPRYKVTKRGQDVTLRCDPISSHATLYWYQQALGQGPEFLTYFNYEAQPDKSGLPSDRFSAERPEGSISTLTIQRTEQRDSAMYRCASSLGTSGGPQETQYFGPGTRLLVL.

This clone appeared a few times. This chain joins TRBV6-5 and TRBJ1-1, with D uncertain. Trimming took off 2 bases at V and 2 bases at J, with 12 bases between the two ends. The CDR3 is 15 amino acids. The germline V gene encodes CDR1 MNHEY and CDR2 SVGAGI. The CDR3 is CASSYTMVSNTEAFF. The CDR3 nucleotides are TGTGCCAGCAGTTACACCATGGTCAGCAACACTGAAGCTTTCTTT.

The CDR3 protein is CASSQAGGLIGEQYF. The CDR3 DNA follows: TGTGCCAGCAGTCAAGCGGGAGGGCTGATCGGCGAGCAGTACTTC. This chain joins TRBV6-6 and TRBJ2-7; 10 nucleotides align to TRBD2. Germline V lookup: CDR1 MNHNY, CDR2 SVGAGI (reference sequence). CDR3 length: 15 amino acids. V dropped 5 bases and J dropped 6; count of bases not matched to a gene: 10.

This chain uses TRBV7-9 with TRBJ2-7; D unclear. The CDR3 covers 12 residues. CDR1 SEHNR and CDR2 FQNEAQ come from the germline V gene (reference sequence). The ends were cut back, 3 bases at V and 3 bases at J, with 6 bases in the middle. The CDR3 DNA sequence: TGTGCCAGCAGCTTCAGAGACTACGAGCAGTACTTC. Translated, it gives CASSFRDYEQYF. The full variable domain, rest sourced from reference TRBV7-9 and TRBJ2-7, is DTGVSQNPRHKITKRGQNVTFRCDPISEHNRLYWYRQTLGQGPEFLTYFQNEAQLEKSRLLSDRFSAERPKGSFSTLEIQRTEQGDSAMYLCASSFRDYEQYFGPGTRLTVT.

The chain has TRBV7-3 and TRBJ2-1; D not resolved. Germline-derived CDR1 and CDR2 are SGHTA and FQGTGA. V was trimmed by 5 bases and J by 4 bases, leaving 9 bases between them. The CDR3 sequence is 13 residues long. CDR3 protein: CASSRMEYNEQFF. CDR3 DNA sequence: TGTGCCAGCAGCCGGATGGAATACAATGAGCAGTTCTTC.

As DNA, the CDR3 is TGTGCCAGCTCACCACCGGGGGTTTCGGTCGAAAAACTGTTTTTT. The encoded protein is CASSPPGVSVEKLFF. The rearrangement joins TRBV18 to TRBJ1-4, with a weak D call TRBD1 (5 bases). V dropped 0 bases and J dropped 8 bases, with 13 bases sitting between them. Germline V gene lookup returns CDR1 KGHSH and CDR2 LQKENI. This CDR3 is built from 15 residues.

This clone was counted between two and nine times. The V gene is TRBV7-2, the J gene TRBJ2-7, with D hard to call. The CDR3 length is 15 residues. V was clipped by 1 base and J by 5 bases, with 15 bases between them. Per the germline V gene, CDR1 is SGHTA and CDR2 is FQGNSA. The CDR3 loop is CASSLVSTGGDEQYF. The CDR3 DNA is TGTGCCAGCAGCTTAGTGTCTACGGGCGGCGACGAGCAGTACTTC.

The chain employs TRBV4-1 and TRBJ2-3; tentatively, D is TRBD1 or TRBD2 (5 bases each). CDR3 length: 18 residues. Trimming removed 1 base from V and 4 bases from J, with 21 bases in between. The germline V gene encodes CDR1 MGHRA and CDR2 YSYEKL. Here the CDR3 DNA reads TGCGCCAGCAGCCAAGGGGTTGGGGGAGTGTGGGCAGCAGATACGCAGTATTTT. Its protein product is CASSQGVGGVWAADTQYF.

The rearrangement joins TRBV5-6 to TRBJ1-6; D is unresolved. Germline V CDR1 and CDR2: SGHDT, YYEEEE. Trimming took 4 bases from V and 5 from J, leaving 16 bases between them. The CDR3 contains 16 residues. CDR3 in amino acids: CASSHWAYQDNSPLHF. CDR3 nucleotides: TGTGCCAGCAGCCATTGGGCTTATCAGGATAATTCACCCCTCCACTTT.

This chain links TRBV10-3 with TRBJ2-3; D is possibly TRBD1 or TRBD2 (5 bases each). The CDR3 consists of 15 residues. V was clipped by 4 bases and J by 2 bases, with 13 bases between them. Looked up from germline, CDR1 is ENHRY and CDR2 is SYGVKD. This CDR3 reads CAISVGTEVTDTQYF. CDR3 DNA sequence: TGTGCCATCAGTGTGGGGACGGAGGTCACAGATACGCAGTATTTT.